This T cell receptor (beta chain) was documented in a study of blood T cell repertoires in COVID-19. Study-level background: Acute and convalescent COVID-19 specimens originated in the United States, Italy and Spain.

Patients at the Seattle site were enrolled during active infection and followed longitudinally. Assay: immunoSEQ multiplex PCR; the TCRdb copy retains only in-frame clones and omits some. This sample has some 330,000 clones; around nine tenths occur once, and the top ten carry approximately 1.8%. Germline CDR1 is MGHRA and CDR2 is YSYEKL. This CDR3 has 12 amino acids. V lost 7 bases, J lost 5 bases, and 8 bases lay in between. Sequencing was carried out using peripheral blood. The clonotype originates from a young woman with COVID-19, enrolled during active disease. The V call is TRBV4-1, the J call TRBJ2-2; D perhaps matches TRBD1 (6 bases). CDR3 sequence reads: CASTGETGELFF. Here the CDR3 DNA reads TGCGCCAGCACAGGGGAAACCGGGGAGCTGTTTTTT.